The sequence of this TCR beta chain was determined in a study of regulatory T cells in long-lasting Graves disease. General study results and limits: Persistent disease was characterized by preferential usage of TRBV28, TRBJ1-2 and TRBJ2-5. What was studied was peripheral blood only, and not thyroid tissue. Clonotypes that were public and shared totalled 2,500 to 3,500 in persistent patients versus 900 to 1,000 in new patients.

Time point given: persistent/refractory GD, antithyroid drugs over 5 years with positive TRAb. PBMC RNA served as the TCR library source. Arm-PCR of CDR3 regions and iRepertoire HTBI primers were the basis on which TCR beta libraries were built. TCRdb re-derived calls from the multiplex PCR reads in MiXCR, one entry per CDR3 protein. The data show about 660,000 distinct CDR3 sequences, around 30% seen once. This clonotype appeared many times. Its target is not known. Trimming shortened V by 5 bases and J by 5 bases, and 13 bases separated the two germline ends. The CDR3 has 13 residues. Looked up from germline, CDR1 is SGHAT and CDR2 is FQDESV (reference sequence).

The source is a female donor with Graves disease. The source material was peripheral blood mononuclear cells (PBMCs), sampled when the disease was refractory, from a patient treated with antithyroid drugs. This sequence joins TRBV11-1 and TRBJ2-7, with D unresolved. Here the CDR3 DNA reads TGTGCCAGCAGCCTCTGGGCTTCGGACGAGCAGTACTTC. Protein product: CASSLWASDEQYF.